Listed below are T cell receptor beta chains from one sample, sequenced in a study of OX40 agonist ivuxolimab in advanced cancers. Sequencing used immunoSEQ multiplex PCR; TCRdb keeps in-frame clones, though not all of them. The sample has approximately 8,200 clones, less than 90% seen once. The sample in question was CD4+ or CD8+ T cells sorted from blood, obtained in a trial of the OX40 agonist ivuxolimab. These receptors came from an adult with an advanced solid tumor such as melanoma, head and neck, liver or kidney cancer. The CDR3 runs from the conserved cysteine through the conserved F or W. The D gene is left open where the match is weak. Some rows have no size entry. The others give once, few or many, or a class for an expanded clone.

abundance,d_gene,len,v_gene,j_gene,CDR3nt,CDR3aa
.,.,14,TRBV28,TRBJ1-5,TGTGCCAGCAGAATACAGATTAGCAATCAGCCCCAGCATTTT,CASRIQISNQPQHF
.,.,14,TRBV6-6,TRBJ2-7,TGTGCCAGCAGTTATGGCGACCCAGGGAACGAGCAGTACTTC,CASSYGDPGNEQYF
.,TRBD2,17,TRBV5-1,TRBJ2-5,TGCGCCAGCAGCTTAGTAGGGACTAGCGTTTTAGGGGAGACCCAGTACTTC,CASSLVGTSVLGETQYF
.,TRBD2,14,TRBV6-5,TRBJ2-1,TGTGCCCAAACTAGCGGGAGGCTCTACAATGAGCAGTTCTTC,CAQTSGRLYNEQFF
.,TRBD1,14,TRBV4-1,TRBJ1-1,TGCGCCAGCAGATCGACAGGGTTGAACACTGAAGCTTTCTTT,CASRSTGLNTEAFF
.,.,14,TRBV6-4,TRBJ2-2,TGTGCCAGCAGTGCACCGTCGGAGGGCGGGGAGCTGTTTTTT,CASSAPSEGGELFF
once,.,15,TRBV6-5,TRBJ2-7,TGTGCCAGCAGTTACTCGCAGAACTTACCCTACGAGCAGTACTTC,CASSYSQNLPYEQYF
.,TRBD2,15,TRBV19,TRBJ2-7,TGTGCCAGTAGTGAGGGACTAGCGGGAGAAGGAGAGCAGTACTTC,CASSEGLAGEGEQYF
.,.,17,TRBV27,TRBJ2-2,TGTGCCAGCAGTTTATTGACCCCCTCTGGAGACACCGGGGAGCTGTTTTTT,CASSLLTPSGDTGELFF
.,TRBD2,17,TRBV25-1,TRBJ2-7,TGTGCCAGCAGTGAGGCTAGCGGGAGGCCCTACTCCTACGAGCAGTACTTC,CASSEASGRPYSYEQYF
.,TRBD1,18,TRBV5-1,TRBJ2-1,TGCGCCAGCAGCTTCACCCCCGCGACAGGGGGCGGGAGGAATGAGCAGTTCTTC,CASSFTPATGGGRNEQFF
.,.,17,TRBV28,TRBJ2-4,TGTGCCAGCAGTTTGACAGGTCCACGCTTAGCCAAAAACATTCAGTACTTC,CASSLTGPRLAKNIQYF
.,.,16,TRBV10-1,TRBJ1-2,TGCGCCAGCAAATTCCGGGGGTTGGTAGCGTTTAAAGGCTACACCTTC,CASKFRGLVAFKGYTF
.,.,11,TRBV27,TRBJ2-7,TGTGCCAGCAGTTCCACGCGCGAGCAGTACTTC,CASSSTREQYF
.,TRBD1,14,TRBV27,TRBJ1-6,TGTGCCAGCAGTTTAAGCGGGACAGGGCTCCCCCTCCACTTT,CASSLSGTGLPLHF
.,TRBD1,15,TRBV27,TRBJ1-4,TGTGCCAGCAGTCCCCGGACAGGGGAGGATGAAAAACTGTTTTTT,CASSPRTGEDEKLFF
.,.,16,TRBV12-5,TRBJ2-6,TGTGCTAGTGGTTTGGTACAAGGGAGCGGGGCCAACGTCCTGACTTTC,CASGLVQGSGANVLTF
.,TRBD2,14,TRBV19,TRBJ2-7,TGTGCCAGTAGGAACCGGGACTACCCCTACGAGCAGTACTTC,CASRNRDYPYEQYF
.,.,14,TRBV28,TRBJ2-7,TGTGCCAGCAGTTTTTTCCAGGGCAAAGGAGCACGGTACTTC,CASSFFQGKGARYF
.,TRBD1,14,TRBV27,TRBJ2-7,TGTGCCAGCAGTATGACAGGGGGCGCCTACGAGCAGTACTTC,CASSMTGGAYEQYF
once,.,13,TRBV7-9,TRBJ2-7,TGTGCCAGCAGCACAACAGGGCTTTTAGAGCAGTACTTC,CASSTTGLLEQYF
.,.,15,TRBV6-5,TRBJ2-1,TGTGCCAGCAGTTACGCTTGGGGCTCCTACAATGAGCAGTTCTTC,CASSYAWGSYNEQFF
.,.,15,TRBV4-1,TRBJ2-7,TGCGCCAGCAGCCCAGGGACGACGGTAGCCTACGAGCAGTACTTC,CASSPGTTVAYEQYF
.,TRBD2,17,TRBV27,TRBJ2-2,TGTGCCAGCAGTCCTCGATTGTGGCGGGAGCATAGCCGGGGAGCTGTTTTT,CASSPRLWREHSRGAVF
.,.,15,TRBV7-9,TRBJ1-2,TGTGCCAGCAGCTTAGGGGTGCCCCGAAACTATGGCTACACCTTC,CASSLGVPRNYGYTF
.,.,15,TRBV4-1,TRBJ2-3,TGCGCCAGCAGCCCCACTACCCTCAGGGAGGATACGCAGTATTTT,CASSPTTLREDTQYF
.,TRBD1,15,TRBV30,TRBJ1-5,TGTGCCTGGAGTGCGGGGGACAGTAGCAATCAGCCCCAGCATTTT,CAWSAGDSSNQPQHF
.,.,11,TRBV7-9,TRBJ2-1,TGTGCCAGCAGCTATAATCGCCCGCAGTTCTTC,CASSYNRPQFF
.,.,15,TRBV4-1,TRBJ2-7,TGCGCCAGCAGCCAGGAGCTAGGCGACTCCTACGAGCAGTACTTC,CASSQELGDSYEQYF
.,.,16,TRBV27,TRBJ2-1,TGTGCCAGCAGTCTCAAGTGGTGGGACTCCTACAATGAGCAGTTCTTC,CASSLKWWDSYNEQFF
.,.,14,TRBV11-3,TRBJ1-1,TGTGCCAGCAGCTTAGTCCGGGACAACACTGAAGCTTTCTTT,CASSLVRDNTEAFF
.,.,15,TRBV9,TRBJ2-3,TGTGCCAGCAGCCCCGGGGACCGTTACACAGATACGCAGTATTTT,CASSPGDRYTDTQYF
once,TRBD1,15,TRBV27,TRBJ2-2,TGTGCCAGCATATCGGGACAGGGGAACACCGGGGAGCTGTTTTTT,CASISGQGNTGELFF
.,TRBD1,17,TRBV9,TRBJ2-1,TGTGCCAGCAGCGAGCCCCTTACAGGGGGCCCCTACAATGAGCAGTTCTTC,CASSEPLTGGPYNEQFF
.,TRBD2,16,TRBV27,TRBJ2-7,TGTGCCAGCAGTTTAGGGACTAGCGGTCCCTCCTACGAGCAGTACTTC,CASSLGTSGPSYEQYF
.,.,11,TRBV7-9,TRBJ2-7,TGTGCCAGCAGCTTAGGTGCGAATCAGTACTTC,CASSLGANQYF
once,.,12,TRBV6-1,TRBJ2-3,TGTGCCAGCGACAGAAGCACAGATACGCAGTATTTT,CASDRSTDTQYF
.,.,15,TRBV27,TRBJ1-5,TGTGCCAGCCACCCCTACAGGGAAAGCAATCAGCCCCAGCATTTT,CASHPYRESNQPQHF
once,.,16,TRBV19,TRBJ2-7,TGTGCCAGTAGTTCCAGACCCAGGGCCGAAGCCTACGAGCAGTACTTC,CASSSRPRAEAYEQYF
.,.,16,TRBV21-1,TRBJ1-1,TGTGCCAGCAGAGAGCTTCTCTACACAATTCGCACTGAAGCTTTCTTT,CASRELLYTIRTEAFF
.,.,14,TRBV28,TRBJ1-1,TGTGCCAGCAGGGGACCTTGGCGTGACACTGAAGCTTTCTTT,CASRGPWRDTEAFF
.,.,15,TRBV4-1,TRBJ2-1,TGCGCCAGCAGCCAAGAGCCAGCCGGACCCGCTGAGCAGTTCTTC,CASSQEPAGPAEQFF
.,TRBD1,14,TRBV6-1,TRBJ1-3,TGTGCCAGCAAGGGACAGGGGGCTGGAAACACCATATATTTT,CASKGQGAGNTIYF
hyperexpanded,.,17,TRBV28,TRBJ2-7,TGTGCCAGCAGTTTCTCCTTAGCCGGGACCGCTACCTACGAGCAGTACTTC,CASSFSLAGTATYEQYF
.,TRBD2,14,TRBV11-3,TRBJ2-1,TGTGCCAGCAGCCTAACTAGCGGGGGCCGGGAGCAGTTCTTC,CASSLTSGGREQFF
.,.,12,TRBV5-6,TRBJ1-1,TGTGCCAGGACGGACACGAACACTGAAGCTTTCTTT,CARTDTNTEAFF
.,TRBD1,13,TRBV5-4,TRBJ1-1,TGTGCCAGCAGTCCCGGGACAGGGTATGAAGCTTTCTTT,CASSPGTGYEAFF
.,.,13,TRBV7-9,TRBJ2-7,TGTGCCAGCGAAAGAGGGGGCTCCTACGAGCAGTACTTC,CASERGGSYEQYF